Listed here are 17 T cell receptor beta chains from one sample, sequenced in a study of OX40 agonist ivuxolimab in advanced cancers. Assay: immunoSEQ multiplex PCR; the TCRdb copy retains only in-frame clones and omits some. The table records approximately 40,000 clones, 75% to 90% of them present only once. Material: CD4+ or CD8+ T cells sorted from blood, obtained in a trial of the OX40 agonist ivuxolimab. All receptors derive from an adult with an advanced solid tumor such as melanoma, head and neck, liver or kidney cancer.

In nucleotides, the CDR3 is TGTGCCAGCAGCCAGCGTCATGGTGGGGACAATGAGCAGTTCTTC. Translation: CASSQRHGGDNEQFF. The chain uses TRBV11-2 and TRBJ2-1; D remains ambiguous. CDR3 size: 15 residues. Germline values: CDR1 SGHAT, CDR2 FQNNGV. Trimming cost V 5 bases and J 5 bases, with 16 bases left between them.

This clone showed up just once. V and J are TRBV30 and TRBJ2-2; D is unresolved. V lost 4 bases to trimming and J lost 1 base, with 1 base between them. This CDR3 contains 11 residues. CDR1 and CDR2 from the germline V gene are GTSNPN and SVGIG (reference sequence). The DNA of the CDR3 is TGTGCCTGGAAGAACACCGGGGAGCTGTTTTTT. Translated, it gives CAWKNTGELFF.

The rearrangement links TRBV7-3 to TRBJ1-3; no clear D. The CDR3 covers 16 residues. Trimming took off 3 bases at V and 0 bases at J, with 12 bases between the two ends. CDR1 is SGHTA and CDR2 is FQGTGA in the germline V gene. For the CDR3, the DNA is TGTGCCAGCAGCTTGGGATGGGGTCTCTCTGGAAACACCATATATTTT. Protein sequence: CASSLGWGLSGNTIYF.

This clone was found once. The CDR3 DNA follows: TGTGCCAGCAGTTTAGGGCCTGGGGTGCGGACTGAGCAGTTCTTC. It specifies CASSLGPGVRTEQFF. The rearrangement uses TRBV28 and TRBJ2-1; D is ambiguous. Germline V lookup: CDR1 MDHEN, CDR2 SYDVKM. V was cut by 2 bases and J by 9 bases, with 17 bases left in between. This CDR3 spans 15 amino acids.

V gene TRBV19 combines with J gene TRBJ1-1; 7 nucleotides line up with TRBD1. The CDR3 length is 15 residues. Trimming cost V 4 bases and J 4 bases; bases outside gene matches: 9. CDR1 and CDR2 (germline): LNHDA, SQIVND (reference sequence). The CDR3: CASSTSVAGGTEAFF. The CDR3 region has the DNA TGTGCCAGTAGTACCTCGGTTGCAGGGGGCACTGAAGCTTTCTTT.

This sequence joins TRBV7-6 and TRBJ2-3; maybe TRBD2 (7 bases). The V and J ends lost 1 base and 5 bases respectively, with 13 bases between them. Germline CDR1 is SGHVS and CDR2 is FNYEAQ. The CDR3 length is 15 residues. CDR3 nucleotides: TGTGCCAGCAGCTTAGATGCGGGGGCCATAGATACGCAGTATTTT. It encodes CASSLDAGAIDTQYF.

The J gene is TRBJ2-1, the V gene TRBV6-6, with TRBD2 matching over 15 bases. Trimming at V came to 8 bases and at J to 10 bases, leaving 6 bases not matched to a gene. Germline CDR1 MNHNY, CDR2 SVGAGI (reference sequence). CDR3 length: 14 residues. As DNA, the CDR3 is TGTGCCAGCTGGACTAGCGGGAGGGCCGGGGAGCAGTTCTTC. This encodes CASWTSGRAGEQFF.

In its sample, this clone was seen once. V is TRBV4-1 and J is TRBJ2-3, with unresolved D. The V gene lost 3 bases and the J gene lost 2 bases, with 6 bases spanning the gap. The germline gives CDR1 MGHRA, CDR2 YSYEKL. The CDR3 covers 13 residues. Here the CDR3 DNA reads TGCGCCAGCAGCCAGGGTCTCACAGATACGCAGTATTTT. Translating gives CASSQGLTDTQYF.

The chain links TRBV10-1 to TRBJ2-7, with 9 bases aligning to TRBD2. The V gene's germline CDR1 is WNHNN and CDR2 SYGVQD (reference sequence). V was pared by 5 bases and J by 6 bases, with 5 bases of the junction left unmatched. The CDR3 has 13 amino acids. The CDR3 loop is CASSSLAGSEQYF. CDR3 coding DNA: TGCGCCAGCAGTAGCCTAGCGGGGAGCGAGCAGTACTTC.

The rearrangement uses TRBV18 and TRBJ2-3; D is perhaps TRBD1 or TRBD2 (6 bases each). The CDR3 length is 16 residues. V shed 2 bases and J shed 2 bases, with 14 bases lying between them. The germline V gene encodes CDR1 KGHSH and CDR2 LQKENI. The CDR3 DNA reads TGTGCCAGCTCACCAGAGGGGGGCGCCAACACAGATACGCAGTATTTT. The encoded protein is CASSPEGGANTDTQYF.

This chain links TRBV2 with TRBJ1-1; D is unresolved. CDR3 size: 13 residues. V was cut by 4 bases and J by 5 bases, with 11 bases left in between. Germline assignment: CDR1 SNHLY and CDR2 FYNNEI. The DNA for the CDR3 is TGTGCCAGCAGTGTACTAAGGGAGACTGAAGCTTTCTTT. It codes for CASSVLRETEAFF.

The gene calls are TRBV9 and TRBJ2-7; D gene unclear. Trimming removed 0 bases at V and 6 bases at J, with 10 bases between. The CDR3 runs to 13 residues. CDR1 SGDLS and CDR2 YYNGEE come from the germline V gene. CDR3 amino acids: CASSVAQGSEQYF. The CDR3 DNA sequence: TGTGCCAGCAGCGTAGCTCAAGGTAGCGAGCAGTACTTC. Complete variable domain (other parts from reference TRBV9 and TRBJ2-7): DSGVTQTPKHLITATGQRVTLRCSPRSGDLSVYWYQQSLDQGLQFLIQYYNGEERAKGNILERFSAQQFPDLHSELNLSSLELGDSALYFCASSVAQGSEQYFGPGTRLTVT.

V and J are TRBV27 and TRBJ2-1; 9 nucleotides agree with TRBD1. This CDR3 is 15 amino acids long. The germline V gene encodes CDR1 MNHEY and CDR2 SMNVEV (reference sequence). The junction had 12 bases not matched to a gene; V was cut back by 1 base and J by 14 bases. In DNA, the CDR3 is TGTGCCAGCAGTTTATTGAGTTCGAGGGGGACAGGGAAGTTCTTC. The encoded protein is CASSLLSSRGTGKFF.

This clone was observed a few times. V gene TRBV4-1 combines with J gene TRBJ2-1; D is tentatively TRBD1 or TRBD2 (6 bases each). V lost 2 bases, J lost 7 bases, and 21 bases lay in between. The germline V gene encodes CDR1 MGHRA and CDR2 YSYEKL. The CDR3 spans 17 residues. CDR3 nucleotide sequence: TGCGCCAGCAGCCAACTACCTGGGGGGACATTTGGTAATGAGCAGTTCTTC. Residues: CASSQLPGGTFGNEQFF.

The chain joins TRBV2 to TRBJ2-2; 9 nucleotides agree with TRBD1. CDR1 is SNHLY and CDR2 is FYNNEI in the germline V gene. This CDR3 has 14 residues. V shed 6 bases, J shed 4 bases, and the junction held 3 bases outside the gene matches. CDR3 region: CASREDRGTGELFF. The CDR3, as DNA: TGTGCCAGCAGAGAGGACAGGGGCACCGGGGAGCTGTTTTTT.

In this sample, this clone turned up once. The gene calls are TRBV2 and TRBJ2-2; D ambiguous. Germline V gene sequence: CDR1 SNHLY, CDR2 FYNNEI. The CDR3 length is 11 residues. V was pared by 7 bases and J by 2 bases, with 2 bases between. The CDR3 DNA follows: TGTGCCAGCACCAACACCGGGGAGCTGTTTTTT. This encodes CASTNTGELFF.

This clone was observed once. The chain employs TRBV5-1 and TRBJ2-3; no reliable D call. V was cut by 0 bases and J by 4 bases, with 9 bases left in between. Germline CDR1 is SGHRS and CDR2 is YFSETQ. The CDR3 is 14 residues long. CDR3 bases: TGCGCCAGCAGCTTGGGTGCCGCGGCAGATACGCAGTATTTT. This translates into CASSLGAAADTQYF.